These 18 T cell receptor beta chains share one sample of origin, sequenced in a study of blood T cell repertoires in COVID-19. The repertoire was sequenced with immunoSEQ multiplex PCR; TCRdb's copy has only in-frame clones and lacks some. The sample includes 150,000 or so clones, roughly 84% seen only once; the top ten take over 8%. The sequencing sample was made of peripheral blood. Receptors originate from a woman aged 45-65 years with acute or convalescent COVID-19.

The chain couples TRBV6-6 to TRBJ1-2, with D possibly TRBD1 on 6 matching bases. Trimming removed 9 bases at V and 4 bases at J, with 18 bases between. From germline, CDR1 is MNHNY and CDR2 SVGAGI (reference sequence). The CDR3 runs 14 residues. As DNA, the CDR3 is TGTGCCAGTAGAAAAGCCGGGACAATCTATGGCTACACCTTC. Protein: CASRKAGTIYGYTF.

This chain uses TRBV5-1 with TRBJ1-1, with D possibly being TRBD1 (5 bases). This CDR3 spans 18 amino acids. The V gene lost 1 base and the J gene lost 2 bases, with 21 bases spanning the gap. Germline V gene lookup returns CDR1 SGHRS and CDR2 YFSETQ. The CDR3, as DNA: TGCGCCAGCAGCTTGTCTGGGGTGGGGCAGGGTATTAACACTGAAGCTTTCTTT. This encodes CASSLSGVGQGINTEAFF.

The chain carries TRBV5-5 and TRBJ2-1; TRBD2 matches 14 bases. Unmatched junction bases numbered 6, after V lost 4 bases and J lost 12 bases. Looked up from germline, CDR1 is SGHKS and CDR2 is YYEKEE (reference sequence). The CDR3 contains 14 residues. CDR3 DNA: TGTGCCAGCAGCATCGGGACTAGCGGGGGTCCGCAGTTCTTC. Translation: CASSIGTSGGPQFF.

The rearrangement links TRBV7-2 to TRBJ2-1; 8 positions agree with TRBD2. Losses at the gene ends were 1 base for V and 5 bases for J; bases not matched to a gene: 7. This CDR3 is built from 16 residues. The germline V gene has CDR1 SGHTA and CDR2 FQGNSA. In nucleotides, the CDR3 is TGTGCCAGCAGCTTAGTGGCGGGACTAGGCCACAATGAGCAGTTCTTC. Its translation: CASSLVAGLGHNEQFF. The full variable domain, in which reference TRBV7-2 and TRBJ2-1 provide the parts outside the CDR3, is GAGVSQSPSNKVTEKGKDVELRCDPISGHTALYWYRQSLGQGLEFLIYFQGNSAPDKSGLPSDRFSAERTGGSVSTLTIQRTQQEDSAVYLCASSLVAGLGHNEQFFGPGTRLTVL.

V is TRBV6-6 and J is TRBJ1-1; 8 bases match TRBD1. The CDR3 is 13 residues long. The germline V gene has CDR1 MNHNY and CDR2 SVGAGI (reference sequence). V lost 6 bases, J lost 5 bases, and 5 bases stayed unmatched. CDR3 coding DNA: TGTGCCAGCAGGCCACAGGGGGGGACTGAAGCTTTCTTT. This translates into CASRPQGGTEAFF.

The chain has TRBV27 and TRBJ2-1; TRBD1 matches at 7 bases. Germline V lookup: CDR1 MNHEY, CDR2 SMNVEV (reference sequence). J was trimmed by 7 bases and V by 5 bases; bases with no gene match: 5. This CDR3 is built from 13 residues. The CDR3 DNA sequence: TGTGCCAGCAGTACAGGGGTTCGGAATGAGCAGTTCTTC. Translation: CASSTGVRNEQFF.

The chain has TRBV5-4 and TRBJ2-3, with 9 positions matching TRBD2. The J segment lost 0 bases and the V segment lost 4 bases, leaving 3 bases of the junction unmatched. Germline lookup yields CDR1 SGHNT and CDR2 YYREEE (reference sequence). The CDR3 consists of 15 residues. Here the CDR3 reads CASSPTSGSTDTQYF. Here the CDR3 DNA reads TGTGCCAGCAGCCCTACTAGCGGGAGCACAGATACGCAGTATTTT.

The chain carries TRBV20-1 and TRBJ2-1; the D is unclear. The CDR3 length is 11 residues. CDR1 is DFQATT and CDR2 is SNEGSKA in the germline V gene (reference sequence). Trimming shortened V by 4 bases and J by 4 bases, and 5 bases separated the two germline ends. CDR3 residues: CSATNYNEQFF. The CDR3 DNA reads as TGCAGTGCTACAAATTACAATGAGCAGTTCTTC.

This chain connects TRBV5-1 to TRBJ2-7; 7 nucleotides match TRBD2. This CDR3 has 14 amino acids. J was trimmed by 1 base and V by 4 bases; bases with no gene match: 5. The germline V gene has CDR1 SGHRS and CDR2 YFSETQ. In DNA, the CDR3 is TGCGCCAGCAGCCGGGGAGGGGAATCCTACGAGCAGTACTTC. Translating it yields CASSRGGESYEQYF.

V is TRBV7-8 and J is TRBJ2-1; 11 positions match TRBD1. The V segment lost 1 base and the J segment 6 bases; nucleotides outside the gene matches: 11. The CDR3 runs to 18 residues. Germline V gene lookup returns CDR1 SGHVS and CDR2 FQNEAQ. The CDR3, as DNA: TGTGCCAGCAGCTTAGGGGAGGACTGGGACAGGGGGTCCAATGAGCAGTTCTTC. Encoded protein: CASSLGEDWDRGSNEQFF. Full variable domain (remainder filled in from reference TRBV7-8 and TRBJ2-1): GAGVSQSPRYKVAKRGQDVALRCDPISGHVSLFWYQQALGQGPEFLTYFQNEAQLDKSGLPSDRFFAERPEGSVSTLKIQRTQQEDSAVYLCASSLGEDWDRGSNEQFFGPGTRLTVL.

This clone was found a few times. The V call is TRBV7-2, the J call TRBJ1-3; 12 nucleotides agree with TRBD1. The V gene's germline CDR1 is SGHTA and CDR2 FQGNSA. The CDR3 has 16 residues. Trimming took 8 bases from V and 4 from J; bases not matched to a gene: 9. Here the CDR3 DNA reads TGTGCCAGCCGCCGGGGACAGGGGGCGTTAGGAAACACCATATATTTT. Translating it yields CASRRGQGALGNTIYF.

The chain has TRBV24-1 and TRBJ2-3, with a tentative D call TRBD1 (6 bases). V lost 4 bases to trimming and J lost 3 bases, with 13 bases between them. Germline CDR1 and CDR2: KGHDR and SFDVKD. The CDR3 extends over 15 amino acids. CDR3 sequence (DNA): TGTGCCACCAGTGAGCCAGGGGATGGGACAGATACGCAGTATTTT. It yields the protein CATSEPGDGTDTQYF.

The rearrangement uses TRBV6-4 and TRBJ2-1; the match to TRBD2 covers 7 bases. CDR1 MRHNA and CDR2 SNTAGT come from the germline V gene. Germline trimming cut 0 bases from V and 0 bases from J; bases unmatched to any gene: 11. CDR3 length: 19 residues. The CDR3 here is CASSDSNGEGRYSYNEQFF. DNA of the CDR3: TGTGCCAGCAGTGACTCGAACGGGGAGGGGCGGTACTCCTACAATGAGCAGTTCTTC.

The table lists this clone with a count of one. The chain employs TRBV23-1 and TRBJ1-1; 7 bases align to TRBD1. TRBV23-1 is noted as an ORF with a role that remains uncertain. CDR3 size: 21 residues. V lost 1 base and J lost 0; bases outside the gene matches: 20. The CDR3 nucleotides read TGCGCCAGCAGTCAATACAGCGGCAGGGGGAAGGTTTTACACATGAACACTGAAGCTTTCTTT. Its translation: CASSQYSGRGKVLHMNTEAFF.

The chain employs TRBV6-1 and TRBJ1-5; D is perhaps TRBD1 (6 bases). Germline assignment: CDR1 MNHNS and CDR2 SASEGT. Trimming shortened V by 1 base and J by 7 bases, and 8 bases separated the two germline ends. This CDR3 contains 13 residues. This chain's CDR3 is CASSEGRGQPQHF. The CDR3 nucleotides read TGTGCCAGCAGTGAAGGCAGGGGACAGCCCCAGCATTTT.

This rearrangement joins TRBV28 to TRBJ2-7; 8 bases map to TRBD1. This CDR3 is 13 amino acids long. Trimming cost V 7 bases and J 4 bases; bases outside gene matches: 6. CDR1 and CDR2 from the germline V gene are MDHEN and SYDVKM. In DNA form, the CDR3 reads TGTGCCAGCAAACCGGGACAGGCATACGAGCAGTACTTC. Translation: CASKPGQAYEQYF.

This clone has only one observation. The CDR3 nucleotides are TGTGCCAGCAGTTACCCCTCCATCCAGGGGAAAAATGAGCAGTTCTTC. Translated: CASSYPSIQGKNEQFF. This chain uses TRBV6-5 with TRBJ2-1; D possibly corresponds to TRBD1 (6 bases). The germline gives CDR1 MNHEY, CDR2 SVGAGI. The length of the CDR3 is 16 residues. The V end lost 2 bases, the J end lost 7 bases, and 18 bases lay between the germline ends.

This clone was recorded once. V usage is TRBV4-1 and J usage is TRBJ2-3, with a possible D match to TRBD1 (6 bases). V gave up 4 bases and J gave up 4 bases, with 12 bases separating them. Looked up from germline, CDR1 is MGHRA and CDR2 is YSYEKL. This CDR3 region has 14 residues. In DNA form, the CDR3 reads TGCGCCAGCAGCCTTCGACAGGCCCCAGATACGCAGTATTTT. Translated, it gives CASSLRQAPDTQYF.